Given below is one T cell receptor (beta chain) in context. The data stem from a study of blood T cell repertoires in COVID-19. Study information: There were acute and convalescent COVID-19 samples, and they came from the United States, Italy and Spain. From T cells, B-cell-depleted T cells, or PBMCs came the material, which was cDNA or gDNA.

Per the original methods: Amplification of reference gene primers was used by the study to estimate nucleated cell counts. Using immunoSEQ multiplex PCR, the repertoire was profiled, and TCRdb retains in-frame clones only, with some absent. The V and J calls and the clone size are those of that table, but D and trimming were determined from the DNA. The table has around 200,000 clones, more than 80% seen once. Seattle-derived patients entered the study during active infection and were followed longitudinally. The germline V and J ends were trimmed by 3 bases and 7 bases, with 14 bases remaining between them. From germline, CDR1 is SEHNR and CDR2 FQNEAQ (reference sequence). The CDR3 is 14 residues long.

Sequencing used peripheral blood. The clonotype comes from a woman aged 30 to 39 with COVID-19, enrolled during active disease. The J gene is TRBJ2-3, the V gene TRBV7-9, with a possible D match to TRBD1 (6 bases). The CDR3 region has the DNA TGTGCCAGCAGCTTTGGCAGGGGTGAGAATACGCAGTATTTT. Translation gives CASSFGRGENTQYF. Combining the CDR3 with reference TRBV7-9 and TRBJ2-3 gives the whole variable domain DTGVSQNPRHKITKRGQNVTFRCDPISEHNRLYWYRQTLGQGPEFLTYFQNEAQLEKSRLLSDRFSAERPKGSFSTLEIQRTEQGDSAMYLCASSFGRGENTQYFGPGTRLTVL.